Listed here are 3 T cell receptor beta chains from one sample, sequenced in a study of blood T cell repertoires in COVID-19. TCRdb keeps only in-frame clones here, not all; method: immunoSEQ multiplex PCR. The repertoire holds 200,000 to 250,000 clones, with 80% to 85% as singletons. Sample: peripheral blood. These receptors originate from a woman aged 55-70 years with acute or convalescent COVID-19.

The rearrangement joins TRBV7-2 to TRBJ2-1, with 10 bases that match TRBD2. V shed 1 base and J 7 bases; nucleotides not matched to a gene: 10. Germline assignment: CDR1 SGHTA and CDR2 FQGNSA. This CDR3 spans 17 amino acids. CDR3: CASSLGLAGVLGNEQFF. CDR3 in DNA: TGTGCCAGCAGCTTAGGCCTAGCGGGGGTCCTTGGGAATGAGCAGTTCTTC. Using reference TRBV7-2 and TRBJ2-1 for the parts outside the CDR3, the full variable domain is GAGVSQSPSNKVTEKGKDVELRCDPISGHTALYWYRQSLGQGLEFLIYFQGNSAPDKSGLPSDRFSAERTGGSVSTLTIQRTQQEDSAVYLCASSLGLAGVLGNEQFFGPGTRLTVL.

CDR3 coding DNA: TGTGCCAGCAGTGAATGGGGACAGCTAAACACTGAAGCTTTCTTT. It specifies CASSEWGQLNTEAFF. The V call is TRBV2, the J call TRBJ1-1; 7 bases map to TRBD1. CDR1 is SNHLY and CDR2 is FYNNEI in the germline V gene. After removal of 2 bases from V and 2 bases from J, the junction contained 5 bases not matched to a gene. There are 15 residues in the CDR3.

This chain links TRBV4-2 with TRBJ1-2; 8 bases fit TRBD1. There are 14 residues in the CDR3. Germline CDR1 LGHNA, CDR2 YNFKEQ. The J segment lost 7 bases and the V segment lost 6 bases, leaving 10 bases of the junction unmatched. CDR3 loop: CASSPSQGAGGYTF. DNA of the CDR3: TGTGCCAGCAGTCCAAGTCAGGGGGCTGGTGGCTACACCTTC.